The rows below give T cell receptor beta chains drawn from one sample of a study of T cell clonotyping in hematopoietic cell transplantation. The repertoire was sequenced with immunoSEQ multiplex PCR; TCRdb's copy has only in-frame clones and lacks some. The sample shows 9,000 or so clones, about 82% of them seen only once. Sequences were derived from PBMCs, sampled 180 days after allogeneic stem cell transplant. The receptors stem from a female patient younger than 45 who had an allogeneic stem cell transplant, so the T cells may come from the graft donor. Some clones in this sample may be carry-over from other donors' samples. The CDR3 runs from the conserved cysteine through the conserved F or W. A D gene is named only where the DNA matches it firmly.

CDR3aa | v_gene | d_gene
CASSLNSNQPQHF | TRBV5-5 | -
CASSLGGNGYTF | TRBV7-9 | -
CSARGRHEQYF | TRBV20-1 | -
CASSPTGLWNTEAFF | TRBV5-6 | -
CASSPAFSGTEAFF | TRBV4-3 | -
CASSGLTGQVYGNTIYF | TRBV7-9 | TRBD1
CASSSGVTGNQPQHF | TRBV6-5 | -
CASSRTVFGSGSTDTQYF | TRBV4-1 | -
CASSQEGRNYGYTF | TRBV4-1 | -
CASSAEGGQETQYF | TRBV9 | -
CASSFNPGGTEAFF | TRBV27 | TRBD1
CASSDSPRGSPLHF | TRBV6-1 | -
CASSLGQGQQRNYGYTF | TRBV19 | -
CASSTLRDGKQETQYF | TRBV7-6 | -
CASSFMAAGPQHF | TRBV7-2 | -
CASTQPGGIGNQPQHF | TRBV19 | TRBD1
CASSPSGSYGYTF | TRBV6-6 | -
CAWSGFRPGRPNTEAFF | TRBV30 | -
CASSSTSGETQYF | TRBV5-1 | TRBD2
CASILNTEAFF | TRBV27 | -
CASSDRGAGYTQYF | TRBV2 | -
CASSPQGVGSYEQYF | TRBV6-1 | TRBD1
CASSADRAQPQHF | TRBV6-6 | -
CASSSPRQGTNYGYTF | TRBV6-6 | TRBD1
CASSFGRQGNSPLHF | TRBV27 | -
CAWMYGTGELFF | TRBV30 | -
CASSLNFQNEKLFF | TRBV5-8 | -
CASSPGAYNSPLHF | TRBV18 | -
CASSRGQGNTEAFF | TRBV5-1 | TRBD1
CASSRYDEGLGVQETQYF | TRBV4-1 | -
CASSSRDTDTEAFF | TRBV7-9 | -
CASSPNLAGGRADTQYF | TRBV18 | TRBD2
CASSQASGGPYEQYF | TRBV4-1 | TRBD2
CASSFRDRSTGELFF | TRBV7-2 | TRBD1
CASSPSRGGGETQYF | TRBV7-2 | -
CASSLVSSPLHF | TRBV7-9 | -
CASSVDREDPNTDTQYF | TRBV2 | -
CAISGGGAQHF | TRBV10-3 | -
CASSQEILLVSPLHF | TRBV14 | -
CASSQDPLGGTNEKLFF | TRBV4-3 | -
CASSRQGSETQYF | TRBV27 | TRBD1
CASSQESNSYEQYF | TRBV4-1 | -
CASSSVGTSGAEQYF | TRBV7-2 | TRBD2
CASSFYSLGYTGELFF | TRBV7-2 | -
CASRTPTGRNNQPQHF | TRBV6-6 | TRBD1